A few counts support the clone carrying this TCR beta chain. Its antigen is not known. These data come from a study of post-analysis software for immune sequencing data. Study results and caveats: With TRBV5-6, TRBV5-1 and TRBV20-1 included, 5 or 6 TRBV segments were more frequent in patients than in controls.

The V end was cut by 5 bases, the J end by 0 bases, with 17 bases between. This CDR3 comprises 17 residues. Germline V gene data show CDR1 as SGHVS and CDR2 as FQNEAQ. The authors incorporated unique molecular identifiers into the TCR beta cDNA libraries. Yield was roughly 0.5 million cDNA molecules from about 0.94 to 9.7 million T cells. Using its own MiXCR run on the PCR reads, TCRdb lists one record per CDR3 protein. The sample lists about 540,000 distinct CDR3 sequences; around a third were seen once. This chain uses TRBV7-8 with TRBJ2-1; D uncertain. The clonotype comes from a girl aged 2 to 17 with multiple sclerosis. The sequenced material came from blood. The CDR3 here is CASSLTFRRSSYNEQFF. As DNA, the CDR3 is TGTGCCAGCAGCCTAACGTTTCGCCGGAGCTCCTACAATGAGCAGTTCTTC.